This is a list of T cell receptor beta chains from one sample in a study of glioma-infiltrating T cells after dendritic cell vaccination. Clones were read by immunoSEQ multiplex PCR, and TCRdb kept only the in-frame ones, dropping some. Among tens of thousands of clones listed, more than 75% were seen once. The starting material was blood, obtained before dendritic cell vaccination. Receptors were obtained from a human donor with glioblastoma. Each CDR3 is given with its conserved first and last residue. A D gene is named only where the DNA matches it firmly. Size is stated for part of the rows, as once, few or many counts, or as a class when the clone is expanded.

13,TRBV27,.,few,TRBJ2-5,TGTGCCAGCAGTCCTCAGGGTATGGAGACCCAGTACTTC,CASSPQGMETQYF
12,TRBV2,.,once,TRBJ2-1,TGTGCCAGCAGTGAAGGGCAGGGCCTAAAGTTCTTC,CASSEGQGLKFF
16,TRBV15,TRBD2,.,TRBJ2-7,TGTGCCACCAGCAGAGGTTTAGCGGGAACCCCAGAGGAGCAGTACTTC,CATSRGLAGTPEEQYF
13,TRBV11-2,.,.,TRBJ1-1,TGTGCCAGCAGCCTCCCCTGGCGGACTGAAGCTTTCTTT,CASSLPWRTEAFF
16,TRBV5-6,TRBD2,.,TRBJ2-7,TGTGCCAGCAGTCCAACTAGCGGTCCTTTCTCCTACGAGCAGTACTTC,CASSPTSGPFSYEQYF
14,TRBV5-1,.,.,TRBJ1-2,TGCGCCAGCAGCTTGCACCGGGACAACTATGACTACACCTTC,CASSLHRDNYDYTF
13,TRBV10-1,.,.,TRBJ2-2,TGCGCCAGCACCGACAGGAACACCGGGGAGCTGTTTTTT,CASTDRNTGELFF
14,TRBV6-5,TRBD1,.,TRBJ2-4,TGTGCCAGCAGAACAGAGGGCGGACAGGGGATTCAGTACTTC,CASRTEGGQGIQYF
14,TRBV19,.,.,TRBJ2-2,TGTGCCAGTAGCCCAACCGCAGGGCCCGGGGAGCTGTTTTTT,CASSPTAGPGELFF
15,TRBV5-1,TRBD2,.,TRBJ2-3,TGCGCCAGCAGCTTGGTTTCTAGCGGGGGAGATACGCAGTATTTT,CASSLVSSGGDTQYF
15,TRBV6-6,TRBD1,.,TRBJ1-4,TGTGCCAGCAGTTACGATGGGACAGGGGGTGAAAAACTGTTTTTT,CASSYDGTGGEKLFF
13,TRBV18,.,.,TRBJ1-3,TGTGCCAGCTCAGCAGGGACTGGAAACACCATATATTTT,CASSAGTGNTIYF
14,TRBV6-6,.,.,TRBJ1-5,TGTGCCAGCAACACCGGGATTAGCAATCAGCCCCAGCATTTT,CASNTGISNQPQHF
15,TRBV30,.,.,TRBJ1-1,TGTGCCTGGAGTGCGGGGGTAGGAGGGTGGACTGAAGCTTTCTTT,CAWSAGVGGWTEAFF
15,TRBV6-1,.,once,TRBJ2-2,TGTGCCAGCACCCCCAGTCAGGGGGGAGCCGGGGAGCTGTTTTTT,CASTPSQGGAGELFF
15,TRBV5-1,TRBD1,.,TRBJ1-1,TGCGCCAGCAGCATCGACAGGGGTGGTGACACTGAAGCTTTCTTT,CASSIDRGGDTEAFF
13,TRBV6-6,.,few,TRBJ1-1,TGTGCCAGCAGTTACCTCGCCAGGGGCGAAGCTTTCTTT,CASSYLARGEAFF